This entry lists 25 T cell receptor beta chains sequenced from one sample in a study of shared clonotypes between healthy human individuals. Here immunoSEQ multiplex PCR was the method, and the copy in TCRdb shows in-frame clones only, minus some. The table has approximately 2,000,000 clones, 90% to 95% seen once. Naive-designated CD8 cells lacked CD45RO, were positively enriched for CCR7, and omitted terminally differentiated effector memory CD45RA+ cells. Material for sequencing was naive CD8+ T cells from PBMCs. The source of these receptors is a man aged 18 to 35 in good health. Some clones in this sample may be carry-over from other donors' samples.

CDR3 nucleotides: TGCGCCAGCAGCTTTGGGGACGGCGATGCCGAGTACTTC. It codes for CASSFGDGDAEYF. The chain joins TRBV5-1 to TRBJ2-7, with D perhaps assigned TRBD1 or TRBD2 (5 bases each). The CDR3 loop spans 13 amino acids. V was cut by 2 bases and J by 11 bases, with 17 bases left in between. The germline CDR1 and CDR2 sequences are SGHRS and YFSETQ.

The chain uses TRBV18 and TRBJ2-1; 10 bases match TRBD1. This CDR3 is 13 amino acids long. Germline CDR1 reads KGHSH; CDR2 reads LQKENI. After removal of 2 bases from V and 8 bases from J, the junction contained 0 bases not matched to a gene. The CDR3: CASSPGTGDEQFF. CDR3 nucleotides: TGTGCCAGCTCACCAGGGACAGGGGATGAGCAGTTCTTC.

This clone has only one observation. CDR3: CASSPQGKSDQPQHF. In nucleotides, the CDR3 is TGTGCCAGCAGTCCACAGGGGAAGTCAGATCAGCCCCAGCATTTT. The chain joins TRBV27 to TRBJ1-5; 7 bases line up with TRBD1. Germline loops: CDR1 MNHEY, CDR2 SMNVEV (reference sequence). This CDR3 is built from 15 residues. V lost 5 bases to trimming and J lost 5 bases; unmatched junction nucleotides: 9.

The chain joins TRBV13 to TRBJ2-7; either TRBD1 or TRBD2 may supply D (6 bases each). V was shortened by 5 bases and J by 0 bases, with 11 bases between the two germline ends. This CDR3 is 14 amino acids long. Germline values: CDR1 PRHDT, CDR2 FYEKMQ (reference sequence). The CDR3 loop is CASSPEGGSYEQYF. The CDR3, as DNA: TGTGCCAGCAGCCCGGAGGGGGGCTCCTACGAGCAGTACTTC.

This clone was observed a handful of times. This sequence joins TRBV30 and TRBJ1-1; a weak D match, TRBD1 (5 bases). The germline V gene encodes CDR1 GTSNPN and CDR2 SVGIG (reference sequence). The CDR3 sequence is 11 residues long. Trimming removed 0 bases from V and 7 bases from J, with 6 bases in between. The CDR3 region has the DNA TGTGCCTGGAGTGTAGGGGTTGAAGCTTTCTTT. It yields the protein CAWSVGVEAFF.

The J gene is TRBJ2-7, the V gene TRBV6-5; 8 bases map to TRBD2. Germline V lookup: CDR1 MNHEY, CDR2 SVGAGI. The V and J ends lost 8 bases and 1 base, in that order; junction bases with no gene match: 10. The CDR3 contains 15 residues. CDR3 sequence (DNA): TGTGCCAGCGGTCTTGAAGCGGGAGCATCCTACGAGCAGTACTTC. Its protein is CASGLEAGASYEQYF.

The CDR3 protein is CASSGDPIPTDTQYF. DNA for the CDR3: TGTGCCAGCAGCGGCGACCCAATCCCAACAGATACGCAGTATTTT. This chain connects TRBV7-6 to TRBJ2-3; no clear D gene. Trimming shortened V by 5 bases and J by 3 bases, and 15 bases separated the two germline ends. The germline CDR1 and CDR2 sequences are SGHVS and FNYEAQ. This CDR3 region has 15 residues.

The chain is built from TRBV6-1 and TRBJ1-2; D not resolved. The CDR3 is 13 residues long. CDR1 is MNHNS, CDR2 SASEGT, per germline. V was clipped by 8 bases and J by 1 base, with 11 bases between them. CDR3 DNA: TGTGCCAGCGAGAATCTTTTTAACTATGGCTACACCTTC. Translated: CASENLFNYGYTF.

This clone was recorded only once. This chain joins TRBV7-8 and TRBJ1-1, with 9 bases identical to TRBD1. The CDR3 has 14 residues. Germline trimming cut 0 bases from V and 6 bases from J; bases unmatched to any gene: 2. The germline gives CDR1 SGHVS, CDR2 FQNEAQ. The CDR3 spells CASSLANRGPEAFF. The DNA for the CDR3 is TGTGCCAGCAGCTTAGCAAACAGGGGGCCTGAAGCTTTCTTT. The whole variable domain, filled in from reference TRBV7-8 and TRBJ1-1, reads GAGVSQSPRYKVAKRGQDVALRCDPISGHVSLFWYQQALGQGPEFLTYFQNEAQLDKSGLPSDRFFAERPEGSVSTLKIQRTQQEDSAVYLCASSLANRGPEAFFGQGTRLTVV.

The chain carries TRBV19 and TRBJ1-1; unclear D gene. Trimming left V 3 bases short and J 1 base short, with 9 bases between. Germline V CDR1 and CDR2: LNHDA, SQIVND (reference sequence). The CDR3 spans 14 residues. CDR3 DNA: TGTGCCAGTAGTATGTTCGTGGCGAACACTGAAGCTTTCTTT. The encoded protein is CASSMFVANTEAFF.

V and J are TRBV25-1 and TRBJ1-5, with a possible D match to TRBD1 (5 bases). Trimming removed 4 bases at V and 5 bases at J, with 12 bases between. This CDR3 contains 14 residues. Germline V CDR1 and CDR2: MGHDK, SYGVNS. The DNA of the CDR3 is TGTGCCAGCAGTGCCTCAGGGAATCATCAGCCCCAGCATTTT. As protein: CASSASGNHQPQHF.

The rearrangement uses TRBV28 and TRBJ2-7, with TRBD1 as a possible D gene (5 bases). This CDR3 has 12 residues. V was shortened by 2 bases and J by 6 bases, with 8 bases between the two germline ends. The germline CDR1 and CDR2 sequences are MDHEN and SYDVKM. DNA of the CDR3: TGTGCCAGCAGTTTAAATGGGGCCGAGCAGTACTTC. Its protein is CASSLNGAEQYF.

J is TRBJ2-7 and V is TRBV7-2; tentatively, D is TRBD2 (6 bases). This CDR3 region has 13 residues. Per the germline V gene, CDR1 is SGHTA and CDR2 is FQGNSA. V lost 8 bases and J 4 bases, leaving 15 bases between the germline ends. The CDR3 reads CASGAHAGYEQYF. As DNA, the CDR3 is TGTGCCAGCGGCGCGCACGCGGGGTACGAGCAGTACTTC.

The chain employs TRBV10-1 and TRBJ2-5; the D is unclear. The CDR3 is made up of 13 amino acids. CDR1 is WNHNN and CDR2 is SYGVQD in the germline V gene (reference sequence). V lost 3 bases to trimming and J lost 5 bases, with 10 bases between them. DNA for the CDR3: TGCGCCAGCAGTGATGGAGTAACGGAGACCCAGTACTTC. Its protein product is CASSDGVTETQYF.

The V call is TRBV29-1, the J call TRBJ2-3; no firm D call. The V end lost 4 bases, the J end lost 3 bases, and 14 bases lay between the germline ends. Germline V gives CDR1 SQVTM, CDR2 ANQGSEA. CDR3 length equals 14 residues. CDR3 region: CSVVGGKGTDTQYF. The CDR3 coding sequence is TGCAGCGTTGTAGGTGGGAAAGGGACAGATACGCAGTATTTT.

The CDR3, as DNA: TGTGCCAGCAGTACCACCGGGACTTGGCCCTACGAGCAGTACTTC. Protein sequence: CASSTTGTWPYEQYF. The gene calls are TRBV28 and TRBJ2-7, with D perhaps TRBD2 (6 bases). Germline V gives CDR1 MDHEN, CDR2 SYDVKM. V was cut by 5 bases and J by 2 bases, with 16 bases left in between. The CDR3 totals 15 residues.

The chain recombines TRBV19 with TRBJ1-1, with 8 bases identical to TRBD1. This CDR3 has 15 amino acids. Germline values: CDR1 LNHDA, CDR2 SQIVND (reference sequence). V trimming: 1 base; J trimming: 4 bases; junction bases outside the gene matches: 5. Written as DNA, the CDR3 is TGTGCCAGTAGTATAGGCAGGGGGCTTGGCACTGAAGCTTTCTTT. Its translation: CASSIGRGLGTEAFF.

This clone was observed once. This sequence joins TRBV5-4 and TRBJ2-7; weak D call: TRBD2 (5 bases). V was clipped by 4 bases and J by 7 bases, with 18 bases between them. The CDR3 consists of 14 residues. The germline V gene encodes CDR1 SGHNT and CDR2 YYREEE (reference sequence). CDR3 DNA sequence: TGTGCCAGCAGCCCGGCGGGCCTGTTAGTAGAGCAGTACTTC. Its protein product is CASSPAGLLVEQYF.

This sequence joins TRBV2 and TRBJ1-4, with TRBD1 as a possible D gene (5 bases). Germline V gene sequence: CDR1 SNHLY, CDR2 FYNNEI. V was pared by 10 bases and J by 3 bases, with 12 bases between. This CDR3 is built from 13 residues. Here the CDR3 reads CATRDSPNEKLFF. In nucleotides, the CDR3 is TGTGCCACCCGGGACTCCCCTAATGAAAAACTGTTTTTT.

This chain links TRBV5-6 with TRBJ2-3, with D unclear. Trimming removed 3 bases from V and 6 bases from J, with 11 bases in between. From germline, CDR1 is SGHDT and CDR2 YYEEEE. CDR3 length: 13 amino acids. The CDR3 sequence: CASSSKGSDTQYF. CDR3 sequence (DNA): TGTGCCAGCAGCTCGAAGGGCTCGGATACGCAGTATTTT. The complete variable domain, with remaining parts taken from reference TRBV5-6 and TRBJ2-3, reads DAGVTQSPTHLIKTRGQQVTLRCSPKSGHDTVSWYQQALGQGPQFIFQYYEEEERQRGNFPDRFSGHQFPNYSSELNVNALLLGDSALYLCASSSKGSDTQYFGPGTRLTVL.

The chain carries TRBV27 and TRBJ2-1; 11 bases line up with TRBD2. Germline V gene sequence: CDR1 MNHEY, CDR2 SMNVEV (reference sequence). There are 15 residues in the CDR3. Trimming at V came to 6 bases and at J to 3 bases, leaving 4 bases not matched to a gene. CDR3 amino acids: CASRGLAALYNEQFF. CDR3 in DNA: TGTGCCAGCAGGGGACTAGCGGCTCTCTACAATGAGCAGTTCTTC.

The chain is built from TRBV27 and TRBJ1-5; D ambiguous. The germline gives CDR1 MNHEY, CDR2 SMNVEV (reference sequence). V gave up 3 bases and J gave up 8 bases, with 14 bases separating them. CDR3 length equals 14 residues. CDR3 sequence: CASSLGGPGEPQHF. The DNA of the CDR3 is TGTGCCAGCAGTTTGGGAGGGCCAGGCGAGCCCCAGCATTTT.

CDR3 in amino acids: CASSESHGQGSYGYTF. The CDR3 nucleotides are TGTGCCAGCAGTGAATCCCATGGACAGGGATCCTATGGCTACACCTTC. V and J are TRBV2 and TRBJ1-2, with 8 bases fitting TRBD1. The ends lost 2 bases at V and 4 bases at J; junction bases unmatched: 9. This CDR3 contains 16 residues. CDR1 and CDR2 from the germline V gene are SNHLY and FYNNEI.

About this clone: Other DNA sequences in this specimen translate into the identical CDR3. V and J are TRBV9 and TRBJ2-7, with D possibly being TRBD1 (5 bases). Germline lookup yields CDR1 SGDLS and CDR2 YYNGEE. Trimming left V 3 bases short and J 0 bases short, with 10 bases between. This CDR3 is built from 14 residues. The CDR3, as DNA: TGTGCCAGCAGCGAGGGGCCTTCCTCCTACGAGCAGTACTTC. Its translation is CASSEGPSSYEQYF.

The gene calls are TRBV5-1 and TRBJ2-2; the match to TRBD1 covers 8 bases. V lost 4 bases to trimming and J lost 4 bases; unmatched junction nucleotides: 6. The V gene's germline CDR1 is SGHRS and CDR2 YFSETQ. The CDR3 sequence is 15 residues long. The CDR3 region is CASSRGQDGTGELFF. The CDR3 DNA reads as TGCGCCAGCAGCCGGGGACAGGATGGCACCGGGGAGCTGTTTTTT.